These 18 T cell receptor beta chains were sequenced from one sample in a study of control samples from healthy donors and cancer patients. Produced via immunoSEQ multiplex PCR; TCRdb's table is partial and in-frame only. The repertoire holds approximately 100,000 clones, with around 89% as singletons. The sequenced material came from PBMCs. The origin of the receptors is a man in his 60s with lung cancer.

The chain recombines TRBV5-1 with TRBJ1-1, with unresolved D. V shed 3 bases and J shed 2 bases, with 8 bases lying between them. The CDR3 is made up of 13 amino acids. From germline, CDR1 is SGHRS and CDR2 YFSETQ. Written as DNA, the CDR3 is TGCGCCAGCAGCTACGGGCTAAACACTGAAGCTTTCTTT. Its translation is CASSYGLNTEAFF.

This clone was observed a single time. The chain is built from TRBV11-3 and TRBJ1-1, with D tentatively TRBD1 (5 bases). V lost 4 bases and J lost 3, with 9 bases in between. Per the germline V gene, CDR1 is SGHNT and CDR2 is YENEEA. The CDR3 covers 13 residues. CDR3 loop: CASSSGWDTEAFF. As DNA, the CDR3 is TGTGCCAGCAGCTCAGGGTGGGACACTGAAGCTTTCTTT.

The sample holds a few counts of this clone. The chain combines TRBV12-5 with TRBJ2-5, with D tentatively TRBD1 or TRBD2 (5 bases each). V dropped 7 bases and J dropped 1 base, with 28 bases sitting between them. This CDR3 has 19 amino acids. The germline V gene has CDR1 LGHNT and CDR2 FRNRAP. The CDR3, as DNA: TGTGCTAGTGCCACGAACCGGGACGGAACGATAAGTGTCCAAGAGACCCAGTACTTC. Translation: CASATNRDGTISVQETQYF.

The V gene is TRBV24-1, the J gene TRBJ2-3, with 10 bases aligning to TRBD1. This CDR3 spans 13 amino acids. Germline V lookup: CDR1 KGHDR, CDR2 SFDVKD. The J segment lost 2 bases and the V segment lost 9 bases, leaving 1 base of the junction unmatched. The CDR3 DNA follows: TGTGCCACCGACAGGGGGCTCACAGATACGCAGTATTTT. Its translation: CATDRGLTDTQYF.

This rearrangement joins TRBV24-1 to TRBJ2-2; D not resolved. Germline V gene lookup returns CDR1 KGHDR and CDR2 SFDVKD. Trimming took off 5 bases at V and 4 bases at J, with 10 bases between the two ends. The CDR3 runs to 14 residues. The CDR3 DNA reads as TGTGCCACCAGTGGAGGAATAAGCACCGGGGAGCTGTTTTTT. It encodes CATSGGISTGELFF.

The chain is built from TRBV18 and TRBJ1-6; 7 nucleotides line up with TRBD1. V lost 2 bases and J lost 8; bases outside the gene matches: 6. The V gene's germline CDR1 is KGHSH and CDR2 LQKENI. The CDR3 runs 15 residues. The DNA of the CDR3 is TGTGCCAGCTCACCAAATGGACAGGCATATTCACCCCTCCACTTT. It specifies CASSPNGQAYSPLHF.

The chain combines TRBV18 with TRBJ2-2, with no clear D. This CDR3 comprises 15 residues. V lost 2 bases and J 1 base, leaving 8 bases between the germline ends. Germline V gene lookup returns CDR1 KGHSH and CDR2 LQKENI. The CDR3 DNA sequence: TGTGCCAGCTCACCAATCCCAGGGAACACCGGGGAGCTGTTTTTT. As protein: CASSPIPGNTGELFF.

This chain links TRBV27 with TRBJ1-2; TRBD1 matches at 9 bases. This CDR3 has 17 residues. V dropped 2 bases and J dropped 0; count of bases not matched to a gene: 7. Germline V lookup: CDR1 MNHEY, CDR2 SMNVEV (reference sequence). This chain's CDR3 is CASSLTGTGYSNYGYTF. The DNA of the CDR3 is TGTGCCAGCAGTTTAACCGGGACAGGGTATTCTAACTATGGCTACACCTTC.

The V and J genes are TRBV10-2 and TRBJ1-4; TRBD1 aligns across 7 bases. The CDR3 is 14 amino acids. V gave up 4 bases and J gave up 6 bases; unmatched junction bases: 5. The germline V gene has CDR1 WSHSY and CDR2 SAAADI. The chain's CDR3 is CASSGQGFDEKLFF. The CDR3 nucleotides are TGCGCCAGCAGTGGACAGGGATTTGATGAAAAACTGTTTTTT.

The chain combines TRBV18 with TRBJ2-2, with 13 bases that match TRBD2. J gave up 7 bases and V 5 bases, and 10 bases lay outside the gene matches. Germline V gene lookup returns CDR1 KGHSH and CDR2 LQKENI. The CDR3 loop spans 17 amino acids. The CDR3 reads CASSTSTSGGALGELFF. CDR3 DNA: TGTGCCAGCTCAACGTCAACTAGCGGGGGGGCCCTCGGGGAGCTGTTTTTT.

This clone appeared a few times. The chain couples TRBV19 to TRBJ1-2; D might be TRBD1 (6 bases). The germline gives CDR1 LNHDA, CDR2 SQIVND (reference sequence). The CDR3 contains 15 residues. Trimming pared 10 bases from V and 8 bases from J, leaving 26 bases between. The CDR3, as DNA: TGTGCCACTATCACCTTAGGGGGACCAACTGCCGGCTACACCTTC. Encoded protein: CATITLGGPTAGYTF.

V gene TRBV18 combines with J gene TRBJ1-1; D gene ambiguous. V lost 3 bases, J lost 4 bases, and 12 bases lay in between. The germline CDR1 and CDR2 sequences are KGHSH and LQKENI. The CDR3 covers 14 residues. CDR3 in DNA: TGTGCCAGCTCACCGTTCCGAGGGAGCACTGAAGCTTTCTTT. It specifies CASSPFRGSTEAFF. Using reference TRBV18 and TRBJ1-1 for the parts outside the CDR3, the full variable domain is NAGVMQNPRHLVRRRGQEARLRCSPMKGHSHVYWYRQLPEEGLKFMVYLQKENIIDESGMPKERFSAEFPKEGPSILRIQQVVRGDSAAYFCASSPFRGSTEAFFGQGTRLTVV.

The chain is built from TRBV7-6 and TRBJ2-1; D not certain. The CDR3 spans 16 residues. Looked up from germline, CDR1 is SGHVS and CDR2 is FNYEAQ. Between the trimmed V and J ends, which lost 1 base and 0 bases, there was a span of 10 bases. The CDR3 here is CASSLEYKGSYNEQFF. Here the CDR3 DNA reads TGTGCCAGCAGCTTAGAATATAAGGGCTCCTACAATGAGCAGTTCTTC.

This chain connects TRBV5-8 to TRBJ2-3; D call uncertain. V was clipped by 0 bases and J by 1 base, with 9 bases between them. This CDR3 is 15 amino acids long. Germline values: CDR1 SGHTS, CDR2 YDEGEE. Written as DNA, the CDR3 is TGTGCCAGCAGCTTGGGGCGAGTGGGCACAGATACGCAGTATTTT. It yields the protein CASSLGRVGTDTQYF.

The genes are TRBV3-1 (or the pseudogene TRBV3-2) and TRBJ1-1; D call uncertain. This CDR3 is 12 amino acids long. The germline gives CDR1 LGHDT, CDR2 YNNKEL (reference sequence). Deletions cut 1 base from V and 0 bases from J, with 0 bases between. The chain's CDR3 is CASSQVNTEAFF. CDR3 nucleotides: TGTGCCAGCAGCCAAGTGAACACTGAAGCTTTCTTT.

The chain carries TRBV5-1 and TRBJ1-6; 8 bases agree with TRBD1. Losses at the gene ends were 4 bases for V and 10 bases for J; bases not matched to a gene: 10. The CDR3 consists of 15 residues. Germline V gives CDR1 SGHRS, CDR2 YFSETQ. CDR3 in amino acids: CASSRTGLGDSPLHF. DNA of the CDR3: TGCGCCAGCAGCAGGACAGGGCTTGGGGACTCACCCCTCCACTTT.

This chain connects TRBV6-6 to TRBJ1-3, with D possibly matching TRBD1 (5 bases). Germline CDR1 reads MNHNY; CDR2 reads SVGAGI (reference sequence). The CDR3 has 15 amino acids. V was clipped by 6 bases and J by 1 base, with 13 bases between them. The CDR3 nucleotides read TGTGCCAGCAGATCCGGGGGGGGGTCTGGAAACACCATATATTTT. This translates into CASRSGGGSGNTIYF.

The chain joins TRBV27 to TRBJ1-2; the match to TRBD1 covers 8 bases. This CDR3 spans 12 amino acids. The ends lost 6 bases at V and 7 bases at J; junction bases unmatched: 4. Germline lookup yields CDR1 MNHEY and CDR2 SMNVEV (reference sequence). CDR3: CASSRTGTGYTF. CDR3 coding DNA: TGTGCCAGCAGCCGGACAGGGACTGGCTACACCTTC.